The 2 T cell receptor beta chains in this list originate from one sample, sequenced in a study of T cell changes during pregnancy in multiple sclerosis. Libraries were prepared by immunoSEQ multiplex PCR; TCRdb keeps only in-frame clonotypes and omits some of them. In the table there are around 110,000 clones, about 90% of which are singletons. Sequencing used peripheral blood, obtained in the third trimester of pregnancy. The receptors stem from a female donor in good health, enrolled as a control in a pregnancy study.

The chain has TRBV19 and TRBJ1-2; the D is unclear. Trimming pared 1 base from V and 7 bases from J, leaving 10 bases between. From germline, CDR1 is LNHDA and CDR2 SQIVND (reference sequence). CDR3 length equals 13 residues. CDR3 loop: CASSIGEASGYTF. CDR3 coding DNA: TGTGCCAGTAGTATAGGGGAGGCAAGTGGCTACACCTTC.

This chain uses TRBV6-5 with TRBJ2-5, with 9 bases lining up with TRBD2. The germline CDR1 and CDR2 sequences are MNHEY and SVGAGI. The CDR3 extends over 15 amino acids. V trimming: 6 bases; J trimming: 3 bases; junction bases outside the gene matches: 8. The CDR3 here is CASRNSGGDKETQYF. The CDR3, as DNA: TGTGCCAGCAGAAATAGCGGGGGAGATAAAGAGACCCAGTACTTC.